This T cell receptor beta chain stems from a study of T cell responses to AZD1222 COVID-19 vaccine. General study points: Repertoires were sampled only after the peak T cell response.

Libraries were prepared by immunoSEQ multiplex PCR; TCRdb keeps only in-frame clonotypes and omits some of them. The profile shows over 75,000 clones, 75% to 90% of them singletons. The germline CDR1 and CDR2 sequences are SEHNR and FQNEAQ (reference sequence). This CDR3 region has 14 residues. Trimming removed 4 bases from V and 7 bases from J; junction bases left unmatched: 4. Concerning this clone itself: Its target is not known.

This sequence joins TRBV7-9 and TRBJ1-4; 9 bases line up with TRBD1. Sequenced here: peripheral blood, sampled on day 0 of AZD1222 vaccination. This TCR was recovered from an adult in good health. The CDR3 DNA reads as TGTGCCAGCAGCTCATGGACAGGGGCTGAAAAACTGTTTTTT. Amino acid sequence: CASSSWTGAEKLFF.